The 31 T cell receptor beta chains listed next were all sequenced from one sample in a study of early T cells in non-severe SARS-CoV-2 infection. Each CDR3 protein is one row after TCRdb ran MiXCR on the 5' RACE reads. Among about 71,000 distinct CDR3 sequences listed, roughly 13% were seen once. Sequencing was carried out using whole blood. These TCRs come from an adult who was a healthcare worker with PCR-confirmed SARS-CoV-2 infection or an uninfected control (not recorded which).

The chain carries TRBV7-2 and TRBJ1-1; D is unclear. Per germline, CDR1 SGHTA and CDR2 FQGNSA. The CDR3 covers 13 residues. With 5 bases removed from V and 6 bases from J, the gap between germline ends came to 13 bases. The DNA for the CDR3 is TGTGCCAGCAGCCTGGGTTCGGGTGCTGAAGCTTTCTTT. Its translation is CASSLGSGAEAFF.

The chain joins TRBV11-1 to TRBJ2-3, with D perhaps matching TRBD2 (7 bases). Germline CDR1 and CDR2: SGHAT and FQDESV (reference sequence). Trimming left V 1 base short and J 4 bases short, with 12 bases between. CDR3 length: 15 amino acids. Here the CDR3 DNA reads TGTGCCAGCAGCTTAGTCCGGGGGGCGGCAGATACGCAGTATTTT. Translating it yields CASSLVRGAADTQYF. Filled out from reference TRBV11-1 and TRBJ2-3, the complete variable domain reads EAEVAQSPRYKITEKSQAVAFWCDPISGHATLYWYRQILGQGPELLVQFQDESVVDDSQLPKDRFSAERLKGVDSTLKIQPAELGDSAMYLCASSLVRGAADTQYFGPGTRLTVL.

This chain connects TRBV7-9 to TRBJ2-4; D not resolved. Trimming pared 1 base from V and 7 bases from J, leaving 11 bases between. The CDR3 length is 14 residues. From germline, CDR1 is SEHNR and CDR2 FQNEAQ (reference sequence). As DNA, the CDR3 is TGTGCCAGCAGCTTAGGTGTGTCAGTCAACATTCAGTACTTC. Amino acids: CASSLGVSVNIQYF.

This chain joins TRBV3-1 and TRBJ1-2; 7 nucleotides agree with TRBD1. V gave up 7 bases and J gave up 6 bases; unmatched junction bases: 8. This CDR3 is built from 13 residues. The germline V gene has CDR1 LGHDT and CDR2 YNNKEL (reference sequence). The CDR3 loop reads CASTPTGTDGYTF. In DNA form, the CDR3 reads TGTGCCAGCACCCCAACCGGGACAGATGGCTACACCTTC.

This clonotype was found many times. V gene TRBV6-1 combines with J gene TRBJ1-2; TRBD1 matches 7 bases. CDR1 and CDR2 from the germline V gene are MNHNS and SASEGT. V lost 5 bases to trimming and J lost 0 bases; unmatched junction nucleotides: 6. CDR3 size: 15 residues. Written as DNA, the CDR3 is TGTGCCAGCAGTACTGCCGGGACAGCTAACTATGGCTACACCTTC. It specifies CASSTAGTANYGYTF.

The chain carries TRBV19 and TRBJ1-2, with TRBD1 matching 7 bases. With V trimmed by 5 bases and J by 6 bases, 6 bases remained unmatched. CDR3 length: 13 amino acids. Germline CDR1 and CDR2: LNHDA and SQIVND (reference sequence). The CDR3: CASSLSGQNGYTF. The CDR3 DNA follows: TGTGCCAGTAGTCTCTCGGGACAGAATGGCTACACCTTC.

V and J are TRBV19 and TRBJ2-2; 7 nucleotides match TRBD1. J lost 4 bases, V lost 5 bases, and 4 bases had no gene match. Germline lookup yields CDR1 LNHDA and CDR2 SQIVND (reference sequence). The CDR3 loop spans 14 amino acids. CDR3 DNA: TGTGCCAGTAGTGGGGGACAGCTCACCGGGGAGCTGTTTTTT. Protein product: CASSGGQLTGELFF.

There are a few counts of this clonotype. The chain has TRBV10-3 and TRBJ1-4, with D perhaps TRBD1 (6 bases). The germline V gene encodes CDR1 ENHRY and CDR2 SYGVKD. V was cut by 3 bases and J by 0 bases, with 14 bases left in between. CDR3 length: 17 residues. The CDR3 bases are TGTGCCATCAGTGATCGACAGGAGGCTGCAACTAATGAAAAACTGTTTTTT. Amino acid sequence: CAISDRQEAATNEKLFF.

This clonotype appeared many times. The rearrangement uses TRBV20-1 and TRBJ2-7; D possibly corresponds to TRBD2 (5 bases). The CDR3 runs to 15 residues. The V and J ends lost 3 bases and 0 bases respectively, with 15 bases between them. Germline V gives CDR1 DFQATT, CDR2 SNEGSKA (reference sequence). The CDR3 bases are TGCAGTGCTAGCGGAGGACTTAAGAGCTCCTACGAGCAGTACTTC. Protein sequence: CSASGGLKSSYEQYF.

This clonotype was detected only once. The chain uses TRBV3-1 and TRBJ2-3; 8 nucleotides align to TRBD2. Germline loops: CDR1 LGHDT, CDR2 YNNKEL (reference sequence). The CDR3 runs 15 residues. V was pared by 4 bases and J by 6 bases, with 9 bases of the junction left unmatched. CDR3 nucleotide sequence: TGTGCCAGCAGCCGGAAGCGGGGGCCCTCGGATACGCAGTATTTT. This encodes CASSRKRGPSDTQYF.

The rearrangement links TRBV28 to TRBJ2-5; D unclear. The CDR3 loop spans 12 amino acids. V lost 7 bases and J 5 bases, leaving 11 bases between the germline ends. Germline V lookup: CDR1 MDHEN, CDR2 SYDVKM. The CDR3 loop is CASKSPMETQYF. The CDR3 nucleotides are TGTGCCAGCAAATCCCCCATGGAGACCCAGTACTTC. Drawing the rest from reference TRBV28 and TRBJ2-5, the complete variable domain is DVKVTQSSRYLVKRTGEKVFLECVQDMDHENMFWYRQDPGLGLRLIYFSYDVKMKEKGDIPEGYSVSREKKERFSLILESASTNQTSMYLCASKSPMETQYFGPGTRLLVL.

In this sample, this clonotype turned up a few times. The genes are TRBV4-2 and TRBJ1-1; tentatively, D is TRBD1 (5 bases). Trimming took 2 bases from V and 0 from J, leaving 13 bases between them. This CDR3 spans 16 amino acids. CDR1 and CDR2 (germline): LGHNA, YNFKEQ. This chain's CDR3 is CASSQSSGPLNTEAFF. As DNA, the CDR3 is TGTGCCAGCAGCCAATCATCGGGGCCCTTGAACACTGAAGCTTTCTTT.

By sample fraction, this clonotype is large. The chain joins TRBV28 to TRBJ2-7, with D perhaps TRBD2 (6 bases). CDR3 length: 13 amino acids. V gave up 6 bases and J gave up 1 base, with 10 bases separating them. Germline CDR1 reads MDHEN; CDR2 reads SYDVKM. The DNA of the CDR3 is TGTGCCAGCAGCTACGGGGGATCCTACGAGCAGTACTTC. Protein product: CASSYGGSYEQYF.

CDR3 loop: CASSAPREDYGYTF. DNA for the CDR3: TGTGCCAGCAGCGCGCCCAGGGAGGACTATGGCTACACCTTC. The chain joins TRBV9 to TRBJ1-2; TRBD1 is a possible D gene (5 bases). The CDR3 extends over 14 amino acids. The germline V gene has CDR1 SGDLS and CDR2 YYNGEE. Trimming removed 3 bases from V and 3 bases from J, with 12 bases in between.

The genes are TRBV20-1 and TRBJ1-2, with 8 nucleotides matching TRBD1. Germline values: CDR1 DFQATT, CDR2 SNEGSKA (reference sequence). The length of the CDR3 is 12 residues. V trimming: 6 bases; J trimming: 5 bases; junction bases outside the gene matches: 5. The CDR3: CSAKRQGYGYTF. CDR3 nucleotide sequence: TGCAGTGCCAAAAGACAGGGGTATGGCTACACCTTC.

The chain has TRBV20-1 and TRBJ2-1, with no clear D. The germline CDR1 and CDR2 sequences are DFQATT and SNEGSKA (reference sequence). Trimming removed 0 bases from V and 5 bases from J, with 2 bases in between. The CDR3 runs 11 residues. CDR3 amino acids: CSAREDNEQFF. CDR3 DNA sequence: TGCAGTGCTAGAGAGGACAATGAGCAGTTCTTC.

CDR3 sequence (DNA): TGTGCCAGCAGCTTAGGAGCGTTTGGAGGCGAGCAGTACTTC. It codes for CASSLGAFGGEQYF. The rearrangement links TRBV5-6 to TRBJ2-7; D perhaps matches TRBD2 (5 bases). From germline, CDR1 is SGHDT and CDR2 YYEEEE. Between the trimmed V and J ends, which lost 2 bases and 6 bases, there was a span of 15 bases. This CDR3 has 14 amino acids.

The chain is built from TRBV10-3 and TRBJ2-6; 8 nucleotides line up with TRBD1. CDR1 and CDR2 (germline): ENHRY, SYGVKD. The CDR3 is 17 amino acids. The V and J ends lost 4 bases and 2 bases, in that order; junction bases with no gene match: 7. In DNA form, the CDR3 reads TGTGCCATCAGTGCGGACAGGGCAATCCCTGGGGCCAACGTCCTGACTTTC. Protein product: CAISADRAIPGANVLTF.

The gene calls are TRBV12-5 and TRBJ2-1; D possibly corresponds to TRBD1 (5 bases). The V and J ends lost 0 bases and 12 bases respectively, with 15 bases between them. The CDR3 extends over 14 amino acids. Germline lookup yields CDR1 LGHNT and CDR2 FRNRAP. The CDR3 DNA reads TGTGCTAGTGGTTTGGTAGGGGCAGCCAACGTGCAGTTCTTC. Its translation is CASGLVGAANVQFF.

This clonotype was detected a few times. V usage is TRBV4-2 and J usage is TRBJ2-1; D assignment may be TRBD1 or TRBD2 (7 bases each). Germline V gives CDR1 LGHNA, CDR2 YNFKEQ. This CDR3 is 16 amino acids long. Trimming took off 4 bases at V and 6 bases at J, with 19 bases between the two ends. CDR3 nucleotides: TGTGCCAGCAGCCGCACAGCGGTCAGGGGGGGCAATGAGCAGTTCTTC. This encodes CASSRTAVRGGNEQFF.

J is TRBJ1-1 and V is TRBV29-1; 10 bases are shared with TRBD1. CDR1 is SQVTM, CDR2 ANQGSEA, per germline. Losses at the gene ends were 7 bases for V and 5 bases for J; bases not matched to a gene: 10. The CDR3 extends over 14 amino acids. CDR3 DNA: TGCAGCGCGCCGCGGGACAGGGGTCTTACTGAAGCTTTCTTT. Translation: CSAPRDRGLTEAFF.

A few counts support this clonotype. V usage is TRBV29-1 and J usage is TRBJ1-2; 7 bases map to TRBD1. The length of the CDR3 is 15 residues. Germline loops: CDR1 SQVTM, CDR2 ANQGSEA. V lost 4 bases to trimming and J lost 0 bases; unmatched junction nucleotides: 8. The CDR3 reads CSVGGTDTPNYGYTF. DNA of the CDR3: TGCAGCGTTGGGGGGACAGACACCCCTAACTATGGCTACACCTTC.

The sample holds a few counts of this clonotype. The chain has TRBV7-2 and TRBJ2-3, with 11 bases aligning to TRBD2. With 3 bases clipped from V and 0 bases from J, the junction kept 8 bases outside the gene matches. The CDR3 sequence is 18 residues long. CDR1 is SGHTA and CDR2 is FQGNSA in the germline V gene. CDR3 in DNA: TGTGCCAGCAGCTTTCTAGCGGGGGGCGGGTCTAGCACAGATACGCAGTATTTT. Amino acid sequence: CASSFLAGGGSSTDTQYF.

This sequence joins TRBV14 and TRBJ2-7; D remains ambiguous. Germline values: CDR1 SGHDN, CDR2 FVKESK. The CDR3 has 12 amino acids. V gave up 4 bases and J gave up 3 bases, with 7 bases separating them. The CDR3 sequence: CASSPGFYEQYF. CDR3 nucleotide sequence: TGTGCCAGCAGCCCCGGGTTCTACGAGCAGTACTTC.

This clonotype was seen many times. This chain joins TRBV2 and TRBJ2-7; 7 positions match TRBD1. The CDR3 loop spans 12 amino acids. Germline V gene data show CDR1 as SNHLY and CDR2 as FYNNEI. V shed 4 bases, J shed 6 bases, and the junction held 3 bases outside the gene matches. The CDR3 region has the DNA TGTGCCAGCAGTGGGACAGGCGGCGAGCAGTACTTC. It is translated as CASSGTGGEQYF.

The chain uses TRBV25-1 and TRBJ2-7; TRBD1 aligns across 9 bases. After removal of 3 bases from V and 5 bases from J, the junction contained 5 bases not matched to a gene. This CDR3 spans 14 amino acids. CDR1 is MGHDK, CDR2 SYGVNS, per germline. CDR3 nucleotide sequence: TGTGCCAGCAGTGATAACCGGGACAGGGACGAGCAGTACTTC. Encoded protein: CASSDNRDRDEQYF.

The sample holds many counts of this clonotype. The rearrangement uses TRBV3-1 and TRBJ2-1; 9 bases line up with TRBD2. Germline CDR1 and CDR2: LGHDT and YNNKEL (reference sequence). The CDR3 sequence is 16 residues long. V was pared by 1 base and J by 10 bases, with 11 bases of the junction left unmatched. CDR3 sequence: CASSQVGASGEVEQFF. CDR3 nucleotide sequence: TGTGCCAGCAGCCAAGTCGGGGCTAGCGGGGAAGTCGAGCAGTTCTTC.

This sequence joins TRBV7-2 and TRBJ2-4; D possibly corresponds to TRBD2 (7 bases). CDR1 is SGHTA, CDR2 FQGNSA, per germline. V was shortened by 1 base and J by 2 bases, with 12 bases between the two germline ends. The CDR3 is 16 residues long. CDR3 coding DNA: TGTGCCAGCAGCTTAGAGGGGGGGCTTTCCAAAAACATTCAGTACTTC. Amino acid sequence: CASSLEGGLSKNIQYF.

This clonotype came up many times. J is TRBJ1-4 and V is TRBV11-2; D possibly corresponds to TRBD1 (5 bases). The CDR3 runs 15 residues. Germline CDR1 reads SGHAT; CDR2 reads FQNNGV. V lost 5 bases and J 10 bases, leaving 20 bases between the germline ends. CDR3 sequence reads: CASSTYRTVDGKLFF. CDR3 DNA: TGTGCCAGCAGCACCTACAGGACCGTTGACGGAAAACTGTTTTTT.

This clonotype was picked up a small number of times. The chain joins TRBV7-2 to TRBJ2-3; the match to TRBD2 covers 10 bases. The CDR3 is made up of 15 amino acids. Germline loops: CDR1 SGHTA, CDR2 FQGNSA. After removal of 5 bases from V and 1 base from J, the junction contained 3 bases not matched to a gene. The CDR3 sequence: CASSPLAGGTDTQYF. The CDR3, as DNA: TGTGCCAGCAGCCCTCTAGCGGGGGGCACAGATACGCAGTATTTT.

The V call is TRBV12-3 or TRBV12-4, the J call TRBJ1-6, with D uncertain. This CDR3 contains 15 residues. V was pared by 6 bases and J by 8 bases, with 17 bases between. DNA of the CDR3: TGTGCCAGCAGCCGGACTTCAGGAGGTGATTCACCCCTCCACTTT. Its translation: CASSRTSGGDSPLHF.